Detailed here is one T cell receptor (beta chain). The data belong to a study of blood T cell repertoires in COVID-19. Study summary: Material from acute and convalescent COVID-19 was sourced from the United States, Italy and Spain. In each case, the material was cDNA or gDNA derived from T cells, B-cell-depleted T cells, or PBMCs.

Per the original methods: Amplification from reference gene primers served as the basis for estimated nucleated cell counts. The assay was immunoSEQ multiplex PCR, and TCRdb's table has in-frame clones only and misses some. V and J calls and clone size come straight from that table; D and trimming were deduced from the DNA. The table lists under 70,000 clones, around nine tenths of them singletons. J was trimmed by 7 bases and V by 3 bases; bases with no gene match: 7. This CDR3 has 17 residues. Per germline, CDR1 MGHRA and CDR2 YSYEKL. The TCR comes from a human donor with active COVID-19. The donor label of this sample is uncertain. The chain combines TRBV4-1 with TRBJ2-1; 15 bases are shared with TRBD2. Sequenced: peripheral blood. The DNA of the CDR3 is TGCGCCAGCAGCCAGAGGACTAGCGGGGGGGCCTTAAATGAGCAGTTCTTC. This gives the protein CASSQRTSGGALNEQFF.